The clone carrying this T cell receptor (beta chain) has at least ten counts. What it binds is not known. This record belongs to a study of metastatic and nonmetastatic thyroid tumors. Study as a whole: A comparison of repertoires was made across blood and tumor or nodule tissue from malignant and benign thyroid patients. Broader study findings: In both blood and tumor samples, TCR beta diversity was reported significantly higher for malignant than benign nodules.

The germline gives CDR1 LGHDT, CDR2 YNNKEL (reference sequence). The length of the CDR3 is 15 residues. Trimming cost V 2 bases and J 3 bases, with 12 bases left between them. All patients reached thyroid surgery having received no treatment beforehand. As processed by the authors: Variation in CDR3 across clinicopathological groups served as the basis for constructing a distant-metastasis classifier in papillary thyroid cancer. TCRdb recomputed clones from the PCR reads via MiXCR. The V and J calls were not made by the authors but by TCRdb's processing. The data contain more than 70,000 clones, around 7.8% of them singletons.

This chain uses TRBV3-1 with TRBJ2-3; D might be TRBD1 or TRBD2, each matching 6 bases. Sequencing used blood. The sequence derives from a female donor with papillary thyroid cancer or a benign thyroid nodule (not recorded which). Some clones in this sample may be carry-over from other donors' samples. As DNA, the CDR3 is TGTGCCAGCAGCCAATCGGGGGCTGGGACAGATACGCAGTATTTT. Translating it yields CASSQSGAGTDTQYF.